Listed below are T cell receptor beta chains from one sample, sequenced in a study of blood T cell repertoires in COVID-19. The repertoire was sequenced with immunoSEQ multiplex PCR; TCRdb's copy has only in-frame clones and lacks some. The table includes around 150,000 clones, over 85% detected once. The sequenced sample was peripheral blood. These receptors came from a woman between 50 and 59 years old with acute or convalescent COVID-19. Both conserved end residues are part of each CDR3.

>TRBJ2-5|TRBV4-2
CASSQDPAGLAGETQYF
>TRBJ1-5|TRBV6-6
CASSKQGPNQPQHF
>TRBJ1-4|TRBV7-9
CASSSTDGNNEKLFF
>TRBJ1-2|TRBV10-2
CASSDPMPGGFYGYTF
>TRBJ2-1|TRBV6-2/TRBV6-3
CASSSAESSYNEQFF
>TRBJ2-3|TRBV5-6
CASSFRGGGRTDTQYF
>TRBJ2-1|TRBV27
CASSLAFYPSGHNEQFF
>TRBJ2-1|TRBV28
CASSFRGRYYNEQFF
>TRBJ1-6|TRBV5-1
CASSIGTGSNSPLHF
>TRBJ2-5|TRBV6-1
CASSEATQETQYF
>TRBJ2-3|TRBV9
CASSVLAGGADTQYF
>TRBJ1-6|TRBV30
CAWSRQAFSPLHF
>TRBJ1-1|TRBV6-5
CASMDRGNTEAFF
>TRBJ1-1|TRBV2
CASSALSANTEAFF
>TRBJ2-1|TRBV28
CASSGITSYNEQFF
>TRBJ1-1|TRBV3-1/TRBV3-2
CASSQEGVTEAFF
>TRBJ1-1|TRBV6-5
CASSYGQTNRNTEAFF
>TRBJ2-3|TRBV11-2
CASSRTSSTDTQYF
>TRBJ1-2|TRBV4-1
CASSQEGVVYGYTF
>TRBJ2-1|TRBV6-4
CASSDRGGSYNEQFF
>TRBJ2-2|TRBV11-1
CASSPQGLQTGELFF
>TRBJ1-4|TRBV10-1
CASSPIPSGTRGANEKLFF
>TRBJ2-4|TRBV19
CASRQVASNIQYF
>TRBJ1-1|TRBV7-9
CASSPGQGALSTEAFF
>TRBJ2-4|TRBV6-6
CASEDRVEAKNIQYF
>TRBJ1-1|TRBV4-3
CASSLGRVANTEAFF
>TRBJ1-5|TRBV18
CASSLTGGFSNQPQHF
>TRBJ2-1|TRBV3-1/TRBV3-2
CASSQGLAGANEQFF
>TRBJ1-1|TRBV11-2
CASSLAGGTEAFF
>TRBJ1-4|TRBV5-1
CASSLGTGWTNEKLFF
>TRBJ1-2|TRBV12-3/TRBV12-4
CASSPTGTYGYTF
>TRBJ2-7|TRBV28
CASSQWLAVNEQYF
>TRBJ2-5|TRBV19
CASSGDRVETQYF
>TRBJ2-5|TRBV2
CASSQLGGKETQYF
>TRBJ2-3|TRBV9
CASSVTSGMTDTQYF
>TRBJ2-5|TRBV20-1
CSASLRKGVEETQYF
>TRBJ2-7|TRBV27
CASSPAGPYEQYF
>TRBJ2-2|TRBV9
CASSVETGTNTGELFF
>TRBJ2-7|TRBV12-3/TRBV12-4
CASSLRGVYEQYF